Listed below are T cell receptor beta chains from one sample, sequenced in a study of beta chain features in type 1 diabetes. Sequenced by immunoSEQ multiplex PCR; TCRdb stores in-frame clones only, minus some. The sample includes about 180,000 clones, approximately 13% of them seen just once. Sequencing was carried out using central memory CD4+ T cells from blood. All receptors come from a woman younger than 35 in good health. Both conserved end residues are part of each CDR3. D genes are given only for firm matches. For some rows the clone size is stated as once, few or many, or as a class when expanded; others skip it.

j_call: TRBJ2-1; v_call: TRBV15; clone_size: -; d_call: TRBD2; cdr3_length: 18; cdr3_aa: CATSRTSGRVSSYNEQFF; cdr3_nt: TGTGCCACCAGCCGCACTAGCGGGAGGGTTAGCTCCTACAATGAGCAGTTCTTC
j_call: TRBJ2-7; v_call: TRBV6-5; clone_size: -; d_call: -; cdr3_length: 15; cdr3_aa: CASSLGPHSPYEQYF; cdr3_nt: TGTGCCAGCAGTCTCGGTCCCCACTCACCCTACGAGCAGTACTTC
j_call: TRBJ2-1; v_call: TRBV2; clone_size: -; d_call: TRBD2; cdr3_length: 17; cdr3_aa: CASSARGRTSGNHEQFF; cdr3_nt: TGTGCCAGCAGTGCGAGGGGGAGAACTAGCGGGAATCATGAGCAGTTCTTC
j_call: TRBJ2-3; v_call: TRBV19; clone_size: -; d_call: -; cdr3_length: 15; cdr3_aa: CASKPQGSATDTQYF; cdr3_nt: TGTGCCAGTAAACCTCAGGGGTCCGCTACAGATACGCAGTATTTT
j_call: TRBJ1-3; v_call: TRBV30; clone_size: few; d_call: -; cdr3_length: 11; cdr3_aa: CAWAIGDTIYF; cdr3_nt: TGTGCCTGGGCAATCGGGGACACCATATATTTT
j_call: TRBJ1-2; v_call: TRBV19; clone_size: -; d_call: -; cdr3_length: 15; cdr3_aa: CASSSQGRWDYGYTF; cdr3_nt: TGTGCCAGTAGCTCTCAGGGGAGATGGGATTATGGCTACACCTTC
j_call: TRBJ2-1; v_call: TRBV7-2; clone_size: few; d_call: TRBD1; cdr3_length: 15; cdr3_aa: CASSFGQGASNEQFF; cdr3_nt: TGTGCCAGCAGTTTCGGACAGGGAGCTAGCAATGAGCAGTTCTTC
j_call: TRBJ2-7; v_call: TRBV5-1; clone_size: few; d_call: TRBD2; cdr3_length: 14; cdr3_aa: CASSLVLAGNEQYF; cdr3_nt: TGCGCCAGCAGCTTGGTACTAGCGGGAAACGAGCAGTACTTC
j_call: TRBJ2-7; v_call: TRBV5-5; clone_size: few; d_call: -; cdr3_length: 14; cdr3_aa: CASTLYGPEGEQYF; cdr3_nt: TGTGCCAGCACCCTATATGGGCCAGAGGGAGAGCAGTACTTC
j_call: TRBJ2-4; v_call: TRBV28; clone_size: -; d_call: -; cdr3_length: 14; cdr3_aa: CASSLNIVRNIQYF; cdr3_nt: TGTGCCAGCAGTTTAAACATTGTGAGGAACATTCAGTACTTC
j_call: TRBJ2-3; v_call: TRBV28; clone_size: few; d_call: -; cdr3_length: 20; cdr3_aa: CASLLSRKGIQSGPVDTQYF; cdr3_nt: TGTGCCAGCCTACTAAGTAGGAAGGGTATTCAGAGCGGCCCCGTGGATACGCAGTATTTT
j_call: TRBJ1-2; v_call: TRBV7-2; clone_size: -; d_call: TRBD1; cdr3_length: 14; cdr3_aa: CASSDDRGQRGYTF; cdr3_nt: TGTGCCAGCAGCGACGACAGGGGGCAACGGGGCTACACCTTC
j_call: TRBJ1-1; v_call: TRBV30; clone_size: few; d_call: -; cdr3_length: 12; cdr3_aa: CAWSVRVGEAFF; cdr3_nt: TGTGCCTGGAGTGTACGAGTCGGTGAAGCTTTCTTT
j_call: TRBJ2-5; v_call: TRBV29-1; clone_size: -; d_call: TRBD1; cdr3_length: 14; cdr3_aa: CSVVGQGIGETQYF; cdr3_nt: TGCAGCGTTGTTGGACAGGGGATTGGAGAGACCCAGTACTTC
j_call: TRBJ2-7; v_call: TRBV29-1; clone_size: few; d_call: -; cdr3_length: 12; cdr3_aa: CSGGRTSYEQYF; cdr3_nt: TGCAGCGGAGGACGGACTTCCTACGAGCAGTACTTC
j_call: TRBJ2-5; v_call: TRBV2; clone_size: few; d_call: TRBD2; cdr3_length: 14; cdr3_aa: CASLRSGLQETQYF; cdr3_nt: TGTGCCAGCTTGCGTAGCGGGCTTCAAGAGACCCAGTACTTC
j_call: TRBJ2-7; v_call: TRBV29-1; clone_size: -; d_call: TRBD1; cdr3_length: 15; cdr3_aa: CSVGTPGTGGYEQYF; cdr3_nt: TGCAGCGTCGGAACTCCCGGGACAGGGGGCTACGAGCAGTACTTC
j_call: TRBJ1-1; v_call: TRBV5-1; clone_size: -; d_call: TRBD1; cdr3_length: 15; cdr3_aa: CASSLPTGMNTEAFF; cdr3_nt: TGCGCCAGCAGCTTGCCGACAGGGATGAACACTGAAGCTTTCTTT
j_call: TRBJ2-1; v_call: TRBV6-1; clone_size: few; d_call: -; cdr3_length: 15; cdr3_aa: CASSPQWGTGHEQFF; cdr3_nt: TGTGCCAGCAGTCCACAGTGGGGAACAGGGCACGAGCAGTTCTTC
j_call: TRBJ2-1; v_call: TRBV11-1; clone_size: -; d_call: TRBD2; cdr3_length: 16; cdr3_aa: CASSLAYQRGYNEQFF; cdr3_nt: TGTGCCAGCAGCTTAGCGTACCAGCGGGGGTACAATGAGCAGTTCTTC
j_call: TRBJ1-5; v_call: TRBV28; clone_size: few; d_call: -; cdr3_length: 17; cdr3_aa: CASSSVAQGFDNQPQHF; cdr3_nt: TGTGCCAGCAGTTCCGTAGCGCAGGGGTTTGACAATCAGCCCCAGCATTTT
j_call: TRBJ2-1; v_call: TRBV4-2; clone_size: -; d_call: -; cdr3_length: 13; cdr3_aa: CASSQGDFNEQFF; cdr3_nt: TGTGCCAGCAGCCAAGGGGACTTCAATGAGCAGTTCTTC
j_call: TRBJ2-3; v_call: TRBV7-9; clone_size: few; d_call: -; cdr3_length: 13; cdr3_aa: CASSPSSTDTQYF; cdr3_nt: TGTGCCAGCAGCCCGAGTAGCACAGATACGCAGTATTTT
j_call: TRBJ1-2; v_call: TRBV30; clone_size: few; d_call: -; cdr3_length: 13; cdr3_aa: CAWKLEARYGYTF; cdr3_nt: TGTGCCTGGAAGTTAGAGGCCCGCTATGGCTACACCTTC
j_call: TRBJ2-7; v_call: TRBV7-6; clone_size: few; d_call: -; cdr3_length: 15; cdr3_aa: CASSLSPGIDHEQYF; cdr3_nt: TGTGCCAGCAGCTTATCCCCGGGAATCGACCACGAGCAGTACTTC
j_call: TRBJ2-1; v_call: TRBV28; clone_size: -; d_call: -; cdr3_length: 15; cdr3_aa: CASSPTPRSYNEQFF; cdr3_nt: TGTGCCAGCAGTCCTACTCCCCGCTCCTACAATGAGCAGTTCTTC
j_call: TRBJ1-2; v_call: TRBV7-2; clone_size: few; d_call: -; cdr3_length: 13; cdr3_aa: CASSPYRGEGYTF; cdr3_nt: TGTGCCAGCAGCCCATACCGGGGGGAAGGCTACACCTTC
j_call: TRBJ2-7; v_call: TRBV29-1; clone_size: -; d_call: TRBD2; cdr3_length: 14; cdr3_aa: CSVEWAGGSYEQYF; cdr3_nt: TGCAGCGTTGAGTGGGCGGGAGGGAGTTACGAGCAGTACTTC
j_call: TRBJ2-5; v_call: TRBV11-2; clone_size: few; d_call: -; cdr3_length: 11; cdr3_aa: CASSHQETQYF; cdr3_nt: TGTGCCAGCAGCCATCAAGAGACCCAGTACTTC
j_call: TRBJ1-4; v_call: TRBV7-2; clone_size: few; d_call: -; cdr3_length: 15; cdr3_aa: CASSQQGTPNEKLFF; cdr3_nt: TGTGCCAGCAGCCAACAGGGTACACCTAATGAAAAACTGTTTTTT
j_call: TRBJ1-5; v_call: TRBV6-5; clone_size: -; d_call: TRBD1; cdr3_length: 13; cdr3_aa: CASRGTGNQPQHF; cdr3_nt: TGTGCCAGCAGAGGGACAGGGAATCAGCCCCAGCATTTT
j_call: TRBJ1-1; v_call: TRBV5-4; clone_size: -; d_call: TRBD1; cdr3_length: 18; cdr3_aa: CASSSGQGVSLRNGEAFF; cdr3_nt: TGTGCCAGCAGTTCCGGACAGGGGGTCTCTCTTCGGAATGGTGAAGCTTTCTTT
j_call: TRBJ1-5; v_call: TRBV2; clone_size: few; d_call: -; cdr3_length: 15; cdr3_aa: CASSARTNRNQPQHF; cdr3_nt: TGTGCCAGCAGCGCCCGGACAAATCGCAATCAGCCCCAGCATTTT
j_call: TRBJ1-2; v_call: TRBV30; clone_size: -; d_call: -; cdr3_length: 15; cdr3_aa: CAWSPGGLANYGYTF; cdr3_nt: TGTGCCTGGAGCCCAGGAGGGCTAGCTAACTATGGCTACACCTTC
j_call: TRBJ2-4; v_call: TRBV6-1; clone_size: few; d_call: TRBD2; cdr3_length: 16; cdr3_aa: CASSGLGEGPGNIQYF; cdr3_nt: TGTGCCAGCAGTGGGCTGGGGGAGGGCCCTGGAAACATTCAGTACTTC
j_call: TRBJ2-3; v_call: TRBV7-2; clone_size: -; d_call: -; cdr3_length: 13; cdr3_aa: CASSAVGTDTQYF; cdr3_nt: TGTGCCAGCAGCGCAGTCGGGACAGATACGCAGTATTTT
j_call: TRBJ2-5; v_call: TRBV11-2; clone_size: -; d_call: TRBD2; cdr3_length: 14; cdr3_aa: CASSLGGLSETQYF; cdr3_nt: TGTGCCAGCAGCTTAGGGGGACTATCGGAGACCCAGTACTTC
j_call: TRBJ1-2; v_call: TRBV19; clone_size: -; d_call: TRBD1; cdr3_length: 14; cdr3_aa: CASRETGGGYGYTF; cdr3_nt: TGTGCCAGTAGGGAGACAGGGGGCGGATATGGCTACACCTTC
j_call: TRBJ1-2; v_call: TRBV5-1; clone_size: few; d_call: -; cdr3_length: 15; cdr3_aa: CASSLAGAGNYGYTF; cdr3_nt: TGCGCCAGCAGCTTGGCTGGGGCCGGTAACTATGGCTACACCTTC
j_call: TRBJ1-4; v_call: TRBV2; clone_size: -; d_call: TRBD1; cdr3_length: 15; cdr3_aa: CASRGGQDRGEKLFF; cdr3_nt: TGTGCCAGCAGAGGGGGACAGGACCGGGGTGAAAAACTGTTTTTT
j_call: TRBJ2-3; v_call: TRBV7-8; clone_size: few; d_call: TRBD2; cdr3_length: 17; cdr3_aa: CASSSRGGLAGADTQYF; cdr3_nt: TGTGCCAGCAGCTCAAGGGGGGGACTAGCGGGAGCCGATACGCAGTATTTT
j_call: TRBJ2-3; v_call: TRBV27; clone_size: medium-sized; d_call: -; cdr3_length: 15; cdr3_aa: CASSWNGRRADTQYF; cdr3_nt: TGTGCCAGCTCTTGGAACGGGAGAAGGGCAGATACGCAGTATTTT
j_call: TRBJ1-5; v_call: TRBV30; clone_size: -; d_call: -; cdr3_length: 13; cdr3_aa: CAWSRDNNQPQHF; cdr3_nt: TGTGCCTGGAGTAGGGACAACAATCAGCCCCAGCATTTT
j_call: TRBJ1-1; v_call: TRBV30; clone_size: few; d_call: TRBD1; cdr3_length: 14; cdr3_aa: CAWRGTGANTEAFF; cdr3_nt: TGTGCCTGGAGGGGGACAGGGGCCAACACTGAAGCTTTCTTT
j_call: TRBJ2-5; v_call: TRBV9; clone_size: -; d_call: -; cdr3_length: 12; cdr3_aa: CASSVDRGTQYF; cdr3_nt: TGTGCCAGCAGCGTAGACCGCGGGACCCAGTACTTC
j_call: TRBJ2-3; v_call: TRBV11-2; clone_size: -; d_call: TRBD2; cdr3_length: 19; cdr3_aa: CASSLASSGRLGSTDTQYF; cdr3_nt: TGTGCCAGCAGCTTAGCCTCTAGCGGGAGGCTGGGTAGCACAGATACGCAGTATTTT
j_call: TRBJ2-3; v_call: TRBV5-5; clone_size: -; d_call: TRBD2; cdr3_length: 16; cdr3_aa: CASSLGGRARTDTQYF; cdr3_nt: TGTGCCAGCAGCTTGGGCGGGAGGGCTCGCACAGATACGCAGTATTTT
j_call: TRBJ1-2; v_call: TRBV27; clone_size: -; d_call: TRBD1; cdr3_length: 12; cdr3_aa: CASSRDRGGYTF; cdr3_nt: TGTGCCAGCAGTAGGGACAGAGGGGGCTACACCTTC
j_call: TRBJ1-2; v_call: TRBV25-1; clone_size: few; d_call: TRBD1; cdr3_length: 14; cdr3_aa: CASSQGARNYGYTF; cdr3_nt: TGTGCCAGCAGTCAGGGGGCTAGGAACTATGGCTACACCTTC
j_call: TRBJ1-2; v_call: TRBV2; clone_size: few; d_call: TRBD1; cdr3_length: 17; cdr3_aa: CASRAGTGASSMYGYTF; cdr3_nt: TGTGCCAGCAGGGCCGGGACAGGGGCCTCCAGTATGTATGGCTACACCTTC
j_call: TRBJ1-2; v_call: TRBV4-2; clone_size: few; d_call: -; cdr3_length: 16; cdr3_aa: CASSQDDRRAGYRYTF; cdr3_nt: TGTGCCAGCAGCCAAGACGACCGCAGGGCTGGTTATCGCTACACCTTC
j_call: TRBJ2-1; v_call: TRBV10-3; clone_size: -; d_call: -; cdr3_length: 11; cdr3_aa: CAISSNYEQFF; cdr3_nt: TGTGCCATCAGCAGTAATTATGAGCAGTTCTTC
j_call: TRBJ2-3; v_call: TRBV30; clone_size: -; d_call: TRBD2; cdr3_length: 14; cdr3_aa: CAWIMRGSTDTQYF; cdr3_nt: TGTGCCTGGATAATGCGGGGGAGCACAGATACGCAGTATTTT
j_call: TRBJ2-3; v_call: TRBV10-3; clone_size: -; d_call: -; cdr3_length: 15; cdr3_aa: CAISEDGEATDTQYF; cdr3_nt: TGTGCCATCAGTGAGGACGGCGAGGCTACAGATACGCAGTATTTT
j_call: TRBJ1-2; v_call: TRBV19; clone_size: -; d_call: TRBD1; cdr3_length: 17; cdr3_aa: CASSRVGTGGFDYGYTF; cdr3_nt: TGTGCCAGTAGTAGAGTTGGGACAGGGGGTTTCGACTATGGCTACACCTTC